Described below is a single T cell receptor beta chain sequence and its context. This clone appeared a single time. It lacks a known antigen. No base qualities exist here, and no much larger clone lies one base off it. During the collection period, no infections or other immune events were recorded for the healthy donors. Healthy-donor blood repertoires served as a training cohort to calibrate time-dependent variance in a beta-binomial model of T-cell clone differential abundance. There were 10 healthy donors in the training cohort, of whom 3 were female and 7 were male. The donors were between about 25 and 70 years old, with an average age of roughly 40 years. Whole blood, obtained from a commercial supplier, was collected from each healthy donor at three time points spaced approximately two weeks apart. For immunosequencing, genomic DNA was extracted from whole blood that had not been sorted. These data originate in a study of identifying expanded T cells in peripheral blood (dated 2019 in TCRdb). For the wider study: Technical replicates were generated by sequencing separate aliquots of the same genomic DNA pool, with four replicates compared pairwise. Findings and caveats that apply to the study as a whole: Both the number of clones called differentially abundant and the false-positive rate were significantly reduced by the beta-binomial model across all healthy-donor time intervals. Approximately 1.2 differentially abundant clones were flagged by the binomial model between technical replicates, whereas about 16 and 20 were flagged over approximately two weeks and four weeks, respectively. The authors expected that biological variance in healthy repertoires might rise further over much longer intervals, such as months to years. Variance in clone template counts between roughly 2-week samples significantly increased with total template count across all healthy donors.

The immunoSEQ Assay, which uses bias-controlled multiplex PCR amplification of genomic DNA, was used to profile TCRbeta CDR3 regions. In the original analysis: To quantify the absolute abundance of each unique TCRbeta CDR3 region, the sequences were collapsed and filtered. Differential abundance was tested with two models: a binomial (Fisher-equivalent) model and a beta-binomial model that adds time-dependent variance fitted from healthy donors. Any clone with fewer than 5 combined templates was excluded, and a clone was called differentially abundant if its Benjamini-Hochberg FDR was below 0.01. Beta-binomial variance was modeled as a function of total template count across the two samples using the form v = (b*log(k)+a)^2. The source is immuneACCESS, and TCRdb retained only in-frame sequences with V and J called. Part of the clones is not carried over; for the studies checked, unresolved V genes explain less than half of this, and the remainder is unexplained. V and J calls and clone size are given by that table; D and trimming were obtained from the DNA. The sample yields about 63,000 clones; about 80% were counted once. Of the sample, roughly 19% is held by the ten largest clones.

The CDR3, cysteine through phenylalanine, is 17 amino acids long. Of the read, only the CDR3 DNA is kept; its 51 bases are in frame from base 1. The germline V gene sets CDR1 to SGHTA and CDR2 to FQGNSA. V trim: 5 bases; J trim: 3 bases; unmatched bases: 13. The receptor's source is a person aged 18 to 75 in good health. The chain couples TRBV7-2 to TRBJ1-1; the junction holds 9 bases that match TRBD1. Sequencing was carried out using blood. The nucleotides read TGTGCCAGCAGCCTCTACCGAATGGGACAGGGCGACACTGAAGCTTTCTTT. This encodes CASSLYRMGQGDTEAFF.